This is a list of T cell receptor beta chains from one sample in a study of blood T cell repertoires in COVID-19. Profiling relied on immunoSEQ multiplex PCR, and the TCRdb table lists in-frame clones only, not all of them. In the table there are around 100,000 clones, approximately 80% of which are singletons. The material sequenced was peripheral blood. Source of these receptors: a woman older than 75 with active or convalescent COVID-19. Each CDR3 is given with its conserved first and last residue.

v_call | cdr3_aa
TRBV10-3 | CAISERLMGTNEQFF
TRBV6-5 | CAVRTGKNTEAFF
TRBV18 | CASSPTGGTDTQYF
TRBV30 | CARATSRHNEQFF
TRBV12-3/TRBV12-4 | CATTTEFNYGYTF
TRBV7-3 | CASSTGGEHTEAFF
TRBV9 | CASSVSNSPLHF
TRBV6-5 | CASSYSGPRSYNEQFF
TRBV24-1 | CATSDGTGLNSPLHF
TRBV5-1 | CASSEAVNTEAFF
TRBV3-1/TRBV3-2 | CASSQSGVGYTF
TRBV2 | CASSVTGSNEQFF
TRBV7-9 | CASSPAGDTQYF
TRBV30 | CAWSWGQGGYGYTF
TRBV6-6 | CASSPPRVEAFF
TRBV7-8 | CASSLSQGSYEQYF
TRBV4-1 | CASSQDSNGGWYGYTF
TRBV4-1 | CASSQVQGAAYEQYF
TRBV5-1 | CASSLRGGNTEAFF
TRBV5-1 | CASSLEGQGSSGNTIYF
TRBV29-1 | CSVLRETQYF
TRBV7-3 | CASSFGGVINEQFF
TRBV12-3/TRBV12-4 | CASGDPDTQYF
TRBV5-1 | CASSPGIREKLFF
TRBV19 | CASSPSRDREGRSNQPQHF
TRBV4-1 | CASSQVFGGRTLSGNTIYF
TRBV19 | CASSIGGVGYEQYF
TRBV4-1 | CASSQGGAGGGTDTQYF
TRBV11-2 | CASSLGLRDSVTYEQYF
TRBV2 | CASMRSGGSYNEQFF
TRBV24-1 | CATSDLIGQGIDEQFF
TRBV28 | CASSLYPSGSPEQYF
TRBV10-3 | CAISVRVGTNTGELFF
TRBV2 | CASSVHTGVLLSPLHF
TRBV3-1/TRBV3-2 | CASSRRSQAGVGTQYF
TRBV18 | CASSPSLQTSGSGNEQFF
TRBV7-2 | CASSFRTGDQPQHF
TRBV7-3 | CASSPLETETQYF
TRBV4-3 | CASSRNRGSQLFF
TRBV27 | CASSFGRLYGYTF
TRBV29-1 | CSVTSYGHSGNTIYF
TRBV29-1 | CSVEGRKGQPQHF